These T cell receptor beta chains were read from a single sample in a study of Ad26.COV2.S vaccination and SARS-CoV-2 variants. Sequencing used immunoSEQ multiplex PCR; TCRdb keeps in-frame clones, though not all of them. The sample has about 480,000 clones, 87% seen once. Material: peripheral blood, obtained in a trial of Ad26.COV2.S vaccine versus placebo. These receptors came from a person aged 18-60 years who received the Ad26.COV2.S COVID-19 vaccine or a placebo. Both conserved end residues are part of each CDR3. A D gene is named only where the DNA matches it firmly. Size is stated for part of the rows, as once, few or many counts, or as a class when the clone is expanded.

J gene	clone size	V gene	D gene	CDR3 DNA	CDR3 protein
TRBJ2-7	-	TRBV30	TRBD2	TGTGCCTGGAGTGTAAGGTCTAGCGGCGGCCTCTACGAGCAGTACTTC	CAWSVRSSGGLYEQYF
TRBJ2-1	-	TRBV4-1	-	TGCGCCAGCAGTACTAAGGCGGTTGAGCGCCTATCATTGGAGCAGTTCTTC	CASSTKAVERLSLEQFF
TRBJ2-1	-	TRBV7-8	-	TGTGCCAGCAGCTCGAACCGTGGGTCAGAGCAGTTCTTC	CASSSNRGSEQFF
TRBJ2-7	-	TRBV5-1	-	TGCGCCAGCAGCTTGGGTGGACGCTCCTACGAGCAGTACTTC	CASSLGGRSYEQYF
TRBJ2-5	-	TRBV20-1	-	TGCAGTGCTAGTGAGGGGGTGGGGGAGACCCAGTACTTC	CSASEGVGETQYF
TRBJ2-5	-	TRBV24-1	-	TGTGCCACCAGTGATACCCCCCGGGCCGGTAGTCCGGGGGAGACCCAGTACTTC	CATSDTPRAGSPGETQYF
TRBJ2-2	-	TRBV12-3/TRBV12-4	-	TGTGCCAGCAGTTTCCGGGCCGGGGAGCTGTTTTTT	CASSFRAGELFF
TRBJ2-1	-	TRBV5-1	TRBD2	TGCGCCAGCAGACCCGCACTAGCGGGGAGCTCCTACAATGAGCAGTTCTTC	CASRPALAGSSYNEQFF
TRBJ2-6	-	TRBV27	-	TGTGCCAGCGCTGTGGGCCGAGGGTCCGCCCCTGGGGCCAACGTCCTGACTTTC	CASAVGRGSAPGANVLTF
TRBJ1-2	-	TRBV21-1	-	TGTGCCAGCAGCAAAGGACAGATCTATGGCTACACCTTC	CASSKGQIYGYTF
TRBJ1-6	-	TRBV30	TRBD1	TGTGCCTGGAGTGTAAACAGGGGCCTTCAATCCTATAATTCACCCCTCCACTTT	CAWSVNRGLQSYNSPLHF
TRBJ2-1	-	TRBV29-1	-	TGCAGCGTTGAGAGCCTCGAGCAGTTCTTC	CSVESLEQFF
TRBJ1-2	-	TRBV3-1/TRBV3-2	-	TGTGCCAGCAGCCAGGGTTCAGGCTATGGCTACACCTTC	CASSQGSGYGYTF
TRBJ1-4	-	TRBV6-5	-	TGTGCCAGCAGCACTGACAGTGGGGCTTTGGGAAAACTGTTTTTT	CASSTDSGALGKLFF
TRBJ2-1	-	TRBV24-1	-	TGTGCCACCAGTGACCAAGGGCCCAGCTCCTACAATGAGCAGTTCTTC	CATSDQGPSSYNEQFF
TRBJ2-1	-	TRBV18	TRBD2	TGTGCCAGCTCAAAGGGACTAGCGGGAGTCTTGGGGAATGAGCAGTTCTTC	CASSKGLAGVLGNEQFF
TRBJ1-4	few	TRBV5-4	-	TGTGCCAGCAGCCAAGATCAGGGATCCAATGAAAAACTGTTTTTT	CASSQDQGSNEKLFF
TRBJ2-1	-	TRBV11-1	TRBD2	TGTGCCAGCAGCTCCGGACTAGCGGGGAGCAATGAGCAGTTCTTC	CASSSGLAGSNEQFF
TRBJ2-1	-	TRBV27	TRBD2	TGTGCCAGCAGCCATCTAGCGGATATCTCCTACAATGAGCAGTTCTTC	CASSHLADISYNEQFF
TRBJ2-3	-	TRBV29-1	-	TGCAGCGTTGAACGCCCCCAGAGGAGAGCGGCTGCCACAGATACGCAGTATTTT	CSVERPQRRAAATDTQYF
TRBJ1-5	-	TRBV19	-	TGTGCCAGTAGTATGGGGGACAATCAGCCCCAGCATTTT	CASSMGDNQPQHF
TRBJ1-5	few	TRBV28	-	TGTGCCAGCAGCGCCCTGGGGGGCGCGGGCAATCAGCCCCAGCATTTT	CASSALGGAGNQPQHF
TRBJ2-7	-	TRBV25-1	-	TGTGCCAGCAGTGACCCCAGGGTTTCCTACGAGCAGTACTTC	CASSDPRVSYEQYF
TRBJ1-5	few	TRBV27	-	TGTGCCAGCAGTCCCGGACAGTTTGGCAATCAGCCCCAGCATTTT	CASSPGQFGNQPQHF
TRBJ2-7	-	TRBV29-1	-	TGCAGCGTTCTAGACGGCCCCTACGAGCAGTACTTC	CSVLDGPYEQYF
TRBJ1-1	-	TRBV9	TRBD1	TGTGCCAGCAGCCATGAGGACAGGGACACTGAAGCTTTCTTT	CASSHEDRDTEAFF
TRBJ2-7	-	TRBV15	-	TGTGCCACCAGCAGAGATTCGGCTAGCGTCACCTCCTACGAGCAGTACTTC	CATSRDSASVTSYEQYF
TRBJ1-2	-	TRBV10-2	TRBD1	TGCGCCAGCAGTGAGTCGCCGAGACAGGGATCCTATGGCTACACCTTC	CASSESPRQGSYGYTF
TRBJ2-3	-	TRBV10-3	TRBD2	TGTGCCATCGGGGGAGCGGGAGGGCCGGGAGATACGCAGTATTTT	CAIGGAGGPGDTQYF
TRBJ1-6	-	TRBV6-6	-	TGTGCCAGCAGCTTCATGGACGGCCAAGGAGGTTCACCCCTCCACTTT	CASSFMDGQGGSPLHF
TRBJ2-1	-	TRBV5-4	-	TGTGCCAGCAGCGGCGGACCTCCCAATGAGCAGTTCTTC	CASSGGPPNEQFF
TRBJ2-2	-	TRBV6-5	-	TGTGCCAGCAGTTACTTCCGGGACCCCCCCACCGGGGAGCTGTTTTTT	CASSYFRDPPTGELFF
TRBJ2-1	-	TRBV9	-	TGTGCCAGCAGCGTAGTAGCGCCCAAGGGTGAGCAGTTCTTC	CASSVVAPKGEQFF
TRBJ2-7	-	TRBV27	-	TGTGCCAGCAGTTTATATCCGGTCTCCGTCCCAACCTACGAGCAGTACTTC	CASSLYPVSVPTYEQYF
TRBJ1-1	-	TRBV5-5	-	TGTGCCAGCAGCTTGGCCGGGAGAGGCACTGAAGCTTTCTTT	CASSLAGRGTEAFF
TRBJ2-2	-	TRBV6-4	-	TGTGCCAGCAGACGGGACGCGACCGGGGAGCTGTTTTTT	CASRRDATGELFF
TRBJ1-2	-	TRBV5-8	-	TGTGCCAGCAGTCCGACCTCCAGTGGCTACACCTTC	CASSPTSSGYTF
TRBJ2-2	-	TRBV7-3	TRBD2	TGTGCCAGCAGCTTACTCGGGAGGGTCACCGGGGAGCTGTTTTTT	CASSLLGRVTGELFF
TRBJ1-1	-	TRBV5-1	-	TGCGCCAGCAGCCGGGAGGCCAGGAACACTGAAGCTTTCTTT	CASSREARNTEAFF
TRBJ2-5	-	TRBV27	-	TGTGCCAGCAGTTTGAACAGACAAGAGACCCAGTACTTC	CASSLNRQETQYF
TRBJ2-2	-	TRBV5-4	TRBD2	TGTGCCAGCACGGGTAGCGGGAGGGCCGGCACCGGGGAGCTGTTTTTT	CASTGSGRAGTGELFF
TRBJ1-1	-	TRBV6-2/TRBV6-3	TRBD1	TGTGCCAGCAGTTCAGGGGGAACTGAAGCTTTCTTT	CASSSGGTEAFF
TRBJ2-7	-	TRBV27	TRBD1	TGTGCCAGCGGTACTACAGGGGGTTCCTCCTACGAGCAGTACTTC	CASGTTGGSSYEQYF
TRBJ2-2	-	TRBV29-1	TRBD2	TGCAGCGTTGGAGCGGGGTTTAACTTCGGGGAGCTGTTTTTT	CSVGAGFNFGELFF
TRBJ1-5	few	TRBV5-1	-	TGCGCCAGCAGCGCGGACGGTAGCAATCAGCCCCAGCATTTT	CASSADGSNQPQHF
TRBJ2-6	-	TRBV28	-	TGTGCCAGCATTAATGGGGCGTCGGGGGCCAACGTCCTGACTTTC	CASINGASGANVLTF
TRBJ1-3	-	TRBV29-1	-	TGCAGCGTTGAGGTGTATCCTTCATACTCTGGAAACACCATATATTTT	CSVEVYPSYSGNTIYF
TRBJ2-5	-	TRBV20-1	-	TGCAGTGCTAGAGATCCGGGGACCCAGTACTTC	CSARDPGTQYF
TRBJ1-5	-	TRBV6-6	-	TGTGCCAGCAACTCGGATAGCAATCAGCCCCAGCATTTT	CASNSDSNQPQHF
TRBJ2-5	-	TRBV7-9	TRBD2	TGTGCCAGCAGCTTGCCTTTAGGGGCGGGAGGGGAGACCCAGTACTTC	CASSLPLGAGGETQYF
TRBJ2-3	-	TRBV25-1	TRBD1	TGTGCCAGCAGGCAGGGGGTAGTCACAGATACGCAGTATTTT	CASRQGVVTDTQYF
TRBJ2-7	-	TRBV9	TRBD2	TGTGCCAGCAGCGAGGGACTAGCGGGAGGCCCTTCCCCCTACGAGCAGTACTTC	CASSEGLAGGPSPYEQYF
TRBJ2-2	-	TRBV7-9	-	TGTGCCAGCAGCTTCGAGCGGACCGCCGGGGAGCTGTTTTTT	CASSFERTAGELFF